This is a list of T cell receptor beta chains from one sample in a study of T cells after yellow fever vaccination. One entry per CDR3 protein, called by TCRdb with MiXCR from the 5' RACE reads. This table has about 260,000 distinct CDR3 sequences, roughly 4.8% appearing once. The starting material was CD4+ T cells sorted from PBMCs, obtained on the day of the yellow fever booster vaccination. The receptors come from a man between 18 and 35 years old who received the YFV17D yellow fever vaccine. The CDR3 runs from the conserved cysteine through the conserved F or W. A D gene is named only where the DNA matches it firmly. Only some rows state a clone size, as once, few, many or a class for expanded clones.

>TRBV5-4|NA|TRBJ2-7|many
TGTGCCAGCAGCCGGGAACGGGACTCCCCCTACGAGCAGTACTTC
CASSRERDSPYEQYF
>TRBV7-2|NA|TRBJ2-3|few
TGTGCCAGCAGCTTAGCATCCCCCCGTCGGGATACGCAGTATTTT
CASSLASPRRDTQYF
>TRBV20-1|NA|TRBJ2-5|many
TGCAGTGCTAGGAGCTCCCGAGAGACCCAGTACTTC
CSARSSRETQYF
>TRBV19|NA|TRBJ1-2|many
TGTGCCAGTAGCTGGCAGGCGTTCAGAGGTGGCTACACCTTC
CASSWQAFRGGYTF
>TRBV9|NA|TRBJ2-1|NA
TGTGCCAGCAGCGTAACGTCGGGGAACAATGAGCAGTTCTTC
CASSVTSGNNEQFF
>TRBV10-2|TRBD1|TRBJ1-1|NA
TGCGCCAGCAGTGAGAGGGAGGGGGCGCGCACTGAAGCTTTCTTT
CASSEREGARTEAFF
>TRBV6-2/TRBV6-3|TRBD1|TRBJ1-5|NA
TGTGCCAGCAGTACCCGGACAGGGATGCGGCCCCAGCATTTT
CASSTRTGMRPQHF
>TRBV19|NA|TRBJ2-4|many
TGTGCCAGTAGTATCTTCCCTCCGGAGGCCAAAAACATTCAGTACTTC
CASSIFPPEAKNIQYF
>TRBV3-1|TRBD2|TRBJ2-5|few
TGTGCCAGCAGCCCCCGCGGGGGGTCGGAGACCCAGTACTTC
CASSPRGGSETQYF
>TRBV10-3|NA|TRBJ2-7|many
TGTGCCATCAGTAGTAAGCCCTTAAGCTCCTACGAGCAGTACTTC
CAISSKPLSSYEQYF